Listed here are 24 T cell receptor beta chains from one sample, sequenced in a study of T cells after yellow fever vaccination. Each CDR3 protein gets one entry after TCRdb re-called the 5' RACE reads with MiXCR. The sample contains under 600,000 distinct CDR3 sequences, about a fifth of which appear only once. The specimen comprised PBMCs, sampled approximately 20 days after the first yellow fever vaccination. The receptors originated from a young man who received the YFV17D yellow fever vaccine.

J is TRBJ2-3 and V is TRBV11-2; D possibly corresponds to TRBD2 (7 bases). Germline V gene lookup returns CDR1 SGHAT and CDR2 FQNNGV. Trimming left V 4 bases short and J 6 bases short, with 29 bases between. This CDR3 is 19 amino acids long. The CDR3 sequence: CASSYLGGLAKTFHDTQYF. CDR3 DNA sequence: TGTGCCAGCAGCTACCTGGGGGGGCTAGCCAAGACTTTTCACGATACGCAGTATTTT.

This clonotype has only a few counts. The chain employs TRBV6-5 and TRBJ2-6; no definite D call. Trimming took 3 bases from V and 0 from J, leaving 18 bases between them. This CDR3 comprises 19 residues. The germline V gene encodes CDR1 MNHEY and CDR2 SVGAGI. The CDR3 loop reads CASSYRAAGPSSGANVLTF. CDR3 DNA: TGTGCCAGCAGTTATCGGGCGGCAGGACCCAGCTCTGGGGCCAACGTCCTGACTTTC.

The chain has TRBV29-1 and TRBJ1-1; D is unresolved. V was pared by 6 bases and J by 1 base, with 12 bases between. The CDR3 has 13 residues. The germline V gene encodes CDR1 SQVTM and CDR2 ANQGSEA. The CDR3 bases are TGCAGCGTCACCGGACGGAAGAACACTGAAGCTTTCTTT. It yields the protein CSVTGRKNTEAFF.

This sequence joins TRBV29-1 and TRBJ1-1; D not resolved. Trimming cost V 4 bases and J 11 bases, with 11 bases left between them. CDR3 length equals 10 residues. Germline V gene lookup returns CDR1 SQVTM and CDR2 ANQGSEA. Here the CDR3 reads CSVAEGGAFF. The DNA for the CDR3 is TGCAGCGTTGCCGAGGGTGGTGCTTTCTTT. Together with reference TRBV29-1 and TRBJ1-1, the CDR3 gives the full variable domain: SAVISQKPSRDICQRGTSLTIQCQVDSQVTMMFWYRQQPGQSLTLIATANQGSEATYESGFVIDKFPISRPNLTFSTLTVSNMSPEDSSIYLCSVAEGGAFFGQGTRLTVV.

The CDR3 bases are TGTGCCAGCTCACTAATACAGGGAGGCACTGAAGCTTTCTTT. This translates into CASSLIQGGTEAFF. The V call is TRBV18, the J call TRBJ1-1; D is perhaps TRBD1 (6 bases). Germline CDR1 and CDR2: KGHSH and LQKENI. V gave up 4 bases and J gave up 4 bases, with 13 bases separating them. The CDR3 contains 14 residues. Full variable domain (rest looked up from reference TRBV18 and TRBJ1-1): NAGVMQNPRHLVRRRGQEARLRCSPMKGHSHVYWYRQLPEEGLKFMVYLQKENIIDESGMPKERFSAEFPKEGPSILRIQQVVRGDSAAYFCASSLIQGGTEAFFGQGTRLTVV.

This clonotype turned up a few times. A read error may produce the germline difference seen at one junction end. The rearrangement joins TRBV15 to TRBJ2-2, with 8 bases fitting TRBD1. The germline gives CDR1 LNHNV, CDR2 YYDKDF (reference sequence). The length of the CDR3 is 19 residues. CDR3 bases: TGTGCCACCAGCAGAGAAGGGCAGGGGGCAGATTCGAAAACCGGGGAGCTGTTTTTT. This encodes CATSREGQGADSKTGELFF. Complete variable domain (other parts from reference TRBV15 and TRBJ2-2): DAMVIQNPRYQVTQFGKPVTLSCSQTLNHNVMYWYQQKSSQAPKLLFHYYDKDFNNEADTPDNFQSRRPNTSFCFLDIRSPGLGDTAMYLCATSREGQGADSKTGELFFGEGSRLTVL.

CDR3 sequence (DNA): TGTGCCCCCCAAGACTTGAACACCGGGGAGCTGTTTTTT. Protein: CAPQDLNTGELFF. This chain connects TRBV6-1 to TRBJ2-2; D not resolved. CDR1 is MNHNS and CDR2 is SASEGT in the germline V gene. The CDR3 runs to 13 residues. Trimming took off 11 bases at V and 1 base at J, with 11 bases between the two ends.

The rearrangement joins TRBV6-2 or TRBV6-3 to TRBJ2-1; D may be TRBD2 (6 bases). Trimming cost V 2 bases and J 6 bases, with 14 bases left between them. Per germline, CDR1 MNHEY and CDR2 SVGEGT. CDR3 size: 15 residues. The DNA of the CDR3 is TGTGCCAGCAGTTACGGTCAGGGAGGTGTCAATGAGCAGTTCTTC. Its translation: CASSYGQGGVNEQFF.

The J gene is TRBJ2-3, the V gene TRBV20-1; 8 bases are a match to TRBD2. Losses at the gene ends were 1 base for V and 6 bases for J; bases not matched to a gene: 6. This CDR3 comprises 14 residues. Germline CDR1 reads DFQATT; CDR2 reads SNEGSKA (reference sequence). This CDR3 is CSARGRGAFDTQYF. For the CDR3, the DNA is TGCAGTGCTAGAGGGCGGGGGGCGTTCGATACGCAGTATTTT.

This clonotype was seen at least ten times. This chain links TRBV12-3 or TRBV12-4 with TRBJ2-2, with 7 bases matching TRBD2. Germline trimming cut 2 bases from V and 6 bases from J; bases unmatched to any gene: 0. The CDR3 loop spans 13 amino acids. CDR3 protein: CASSLRGAGELFF. CDR3 coding DNA: TGTGCCAGCAGTTTACGGGGGGCCGGGGAGCTGTTTTTT.

The chain has TRBV3-1 and TRBJ2-3; perhaps TRBD2 as D (5 bases). The ends were cut back, 4 bases at V and 7 bases at J, with 15 bases in the middle. This CDR3 has 14 residues. CDR1 and CDR2 (germline): LGHDT, YNNKEL (reference sequence). The CDR3 coding sequence is TGTGCCAGCAGCCCTAGCATCCTCCTCAATACGCAGTATTTT. Its protein product is CASSPSILLNTQYF.

This clonotype showed up just a few times. The rearrangement links TRBV20-1 to TRBJ1-5; D gene unclear. The CDR3 length is 12 residues. From germline, CDR1 is DFQATT and CDR2 SNEGSKA (reference sequence). V was clipped by 3 bases and J by 5 bases, with 8 bases between them. The CDR3 DNA sequence: TGCAGTGCTAGCCCGCAATATCAGCCCCAGCATTTT. It codes for CSASPQYQPQHF.

This clonotype was observed a handful of times. The chain is built from TRBV11-2 and TRBJ2-1, with D possibly being TRBD2 (6 bases). The CDR3 covers 15 residues. Germline lookup yields CDR1 SGHAT and CDR2 FQNNGV. Trimming took 1 base from V and 6 from J, leaving 13 bases between them. This CDR3 is CASSLVGLLRNEQFF. The CDR3 DNA reads TGTGCCAGCAGCTTAGTTGGACTACTTCGCAATGAGCAGTTCTTC. Filled out from reference TRBV11-2 and TRBJ2-1, the complete variable domain reads EAGVAQSPRYKIIEKRQSVAFWCNPISGHATLYWYQQILGQGPKLLIQFQNNGVVDDSQLPKDRFSAERLKGVDSTLKIQPAKLEDSAVYLCASSLVGLLRNEQFFGPGTRLTVL.

This chain uses TRBV4-3 with TRBJ1-4; 7 bases fit TRBD1. Looked up from germline, CDR1 is LGHNA and CDR2 is YSLEER. J gave up 0 bases and V 0 bases, and 10 bases lay outside the gene matches. CDR3 length: 19 amino acids. The DNA for the CDR3 is TGCGCCAGCAGCCAAGAAAGGGGGCCCTCCTATGCAACTAATGAAAAACTGTTTTTT. Encoded protein: CASSQERGPSYATNEKLFF.

This clonotype was detected only a few times. The chain carries TRBV4-3 and TRBJ2-6, with D perhaps given as TRBD1 or TRBD2 (6 bases each). There are 20 residues in the CDR3. The V gene's germline CDR1 is LGHNA and CDR2 YSLEER. V was shortened by 0 bases and J by 0 bases, with 18 bases between the two germline ends. This CDR3 reads CASSQEAGGGMGSGANVLTF. CDR3 in DNA: TGCGCCAGCAGCCAAGAAGCAGGAGGGGGGATGGGCTCTGGGGCCAACGTCCTGACTTTC.

This clonotype turned up a few times. This rearrangement joins TRBV12-3 or TRBV12-4 to TRBJ1-2, with a weak D call TRBD1 (5 bases). The ends were cut back, 3 bases at V and 4 bases at J, with 9 bases in the middle. This CDR3 spans 13 amino acids. The DNA of the CDR3 is TGTGCCAGCAGTTTGCAGGGATTCTATGGCTACACCTTC. As protein: CASSLQGFYGYTF.

This clonotype has a handful of counts. The CDR3 sequence: CASSPVRGTDTQYF. Here the CDR3 DNA reads TGTGCCAGCAGCCCCGTCAGGGGGACAGATACGCAGTATTTT. This chain uses TRBV7-6 with TRBJ2-3; TRBD1 aligns across 7 bases. The CDR3 runs to 14 residues. V trimming: 5 bases; J trimming: 3 bases; junction bases outside the gene matches: 5. The V gene's germline CDR1 is SGHVS and CDR2 FNYEAQ.

This clonotype has just a few counts. The chain recombines TRBV6-5 with TRBJ1-2, with D unresolved. Germline V lookup: CDR1 MNHEY, CDR2 SVGAGI. The CDR3 spans 14 residues. V gave up 4 bases and J gave up 3 bases, with 12 bases separating them. The CDR3 bases are TGTGCCAGCAGTTTCCGGCAGGATGACTATGGCTACACCTTC. Its protein is CASSFRQDDYGYTF.

The J gene is TRBJ2-2, the V gene TRBV9, with TRBD1 matching over 7 bases. This CDR3 has 17 residues. The ends lost 2 bases at V and 0 bases at J; junction bases unmatched: 7. The germline V gene has CDR1 SGDLS and CDR2 YYNGEE. This CDR3 is CASSVSRQGANTGELFF. DNA for the CDR3: TGTGCCAGCAGCGTCTCGAGACAGGGAGCGAACACCGGGGAGCTGTTTTTT.

This clonotype was counted a few times. The chain joins TRBV18 to TRBJ2-2; TRBD1 agrees at 10 bases. Germline V lookup: CDR1 KGHSH, CDR2 LQKENI. V dropped 2 bases and J dropped 5; count of bases not matched to a gene: 5. CDR3 length: 16 amino acids. CDR3 coding DNA: TGTGCCAGCTCACCAATGGGACAGGGGCATACCGGGGAGCTGTTTTTT. It specifies CASSPMGQGHTGELFF.

The chain employs TRBV12-3 or TRBV12-4 and TRBJ2-5; a possible D gene is TRBD2 (5 bases). CDR3 length: 13 amino acids. The V gene lost 7 bases and the J gene lost 5 bases, with 14 bases spanning the gap. CDR3 in DNA: TGTGCCAGCACTCCCAACGGGGTCGAGACCCAGTACTTC. It is translated as CASTPNGVETQYF.

CDR3 protein: CASSLKRKGEQFF. CDR3 sequence (DNA): TGTGCCAGCAGTTTAAAGCGGAAGGGTGAGCAGTTCTTC. The V and J genes are TRBV12-3 or TRBV12-4 and TRBJ2-1; a weak D match, TRBD2 (5 bases). This CDR3 comprises 13 residues. V lost 2 bases and J 9 bases, leaving 11 bases between the germline ends.

This chain links TRBV6-2 or TRBV6-3 with TRBJ2-7; 7 bases line up with TRBD1. The CDR3 spans 14 residues. Trimming removed 4 bases from V and 3 bases from J; junction bases left unmatched: 6. CDR1 and CDR2 (germline): MNHEY, SVGEGT. The CDR3 protein is CASSWAPGGYEQYF. CDR3 nucleotides: TGTGCCAGCAGTTGGGCCCCAGGGGGCTACGAGCAGTACTTC.

V is TRBV7-2 and J is TRBJ2-4; no clear D. Trimming shortened V by 4 bases and J by 0 bases, and 13 bases separated the two germline ends. The CDR3 loop spans 16 amino acids. Germline CDR1 and CDR2: SGHTA and FQGNSA. The CDR3 loop is CASSSQWRQAKNIQYF. CDR3 bases: TGTGCCAGCAGCTCTCAATGGAGACAAGCCAAAAACATTCAGTACTTC. Combining the CDR3 with reference TRBV7-2 and TRBJ2-4 gives the whole variable domain GAGVSQSPSNKVTEKGKDVELRCDPISGHTALYWYRQSLGQGLEFLIYFQGNSAPDKSGLPSDRFSAERTGGSVSTLTIQRTQQEDSAVYLCASSSQWRQAKNIQYFGAGTRLSVL.